The 12 T cell receptor beta chains in this list originate from one sample, sequenced in a study of T cells after yellow fever vaccination. Each CDR3 protein gets one entry after TCRdb re-called the 5' RACE reads with MiXCR. The sample yields roughly 400,000 distinct CDR3 sequences, 15% to 20% seen once. The sample was PBMCs, taken before the yellow fever booster vaccination. All receptors come from a young man who received the YFV17D yellow fever vaccine.

The CDR3 DNA sequence: TGTGCCAGCAGCTTTAGGGGCATTCAGTACTTC. It is translated as CASSFRGIQYF. The chain carries TRBV5-4 and TRBJ2-4; a possible D gene is TRBD1 (5 bases). Germline V CDR1 and CDR2: SGHNT, YYREEE (reference sequence). Trimming left V 2 bases short and J 9 bases short, with 6 bases between. This CDR3 comprises 11 residues.

The V call is TRBV18, the J call TRBJ2-4; D unresolved. There are 14 residues in the CDR3. V was clipped by 6 bases and J by 0 bases, with 9 bases between them. Germline CDR1 is KGHSH and CDR2 is LQKENI. DNA for the CDR3: TGTGCCAGCTCGCCGAACTTAGCCAAAAACATTCAGTACTTC. It translates to CASSPNLAKNIQYF.

This clonotype occurred many times. V is TRBV5-1 and J is TRBJ1-2; D remains ambiguous. CDR3 length: 14 residues. V gave up 2 bases and J gave up 0 bases, with 8 bases separating them. Germline values: CDR1 SGHRS, CDR2 YFSETQ. CDR3 amino acids: CASSLTEANYGYTF. Written as DNA, the CDR3 is TGCGCCAGCAGCTTAACAGAAGCTAACTATGGCTACACCTTC.

By sample fraction, this clonotype is medium-sized. One end of the junction varies from germline; a read error may be responsible. The chain is built from TRBV5-1 and TRBJ2-5, with D possibly called TRBD1 or TRBD2 (5 bases each). Germline V lookup: CDR1 SGHRS, CDR2 YFSETQ. The CDR3 is 12 amino acids. CDR3 in DNA: TGTGCCAGCAGCTTAGAGGGGGAGACCCAGTACTTC. It codes for CASSLEGETQYF.

This clonotype was found once. This chain links TRBV25-1 with TRBJ2-7, with 7 bases aligning to TRBD1. From germline, CDR1 is MGHDK and CDR2 SYGVNS. V dropped 4 bases and J dropped 5; count of bases not matched to a gene: 5. The CDR3 runs 13 residues. Here the CDR3 DNA reads TGTGCCAGCAGTGGGACAGGAAGCCACGAGCAGTACTTC. Translated, it gives CASSGTGSHEQYF.

V is TRBV11-2 and J is TRBJ2-2, with 7 bases fitting TRBD1. CDR3 size: 17 residues. CDR1 SGHAT and CDR2 FQNNGV come from the germline V gene. With 5 bases clipped from V and 0 bases from J, the junction kept 9 bases outside the gene matches. Here the CDR3 DNA reads TGTGCCAGCAGCCAACTAACGGGACAGTCGAACACCGGGGAGCTGTTTTTT. It translates to CASSQLTGQSNTGELFF.

This chain uses TRBV6-2 or TRBV6-3 with TRBJ1-2; TRBD1 aligns across 12 bases. V gave up 7 bases and J gave up 7 bases; unmatched junction bases: 4. Per the germline V gene, CDR1 is MNHEY and CDR2 is SVGEGT. This CDR3 comprises 13 residues. DNA for the CDR3: TGTGCCAGCACCTGGGACAGGGGGCTTGGCTACACCTTC. The encoded protein is CASTWDRGLGYTF.

This clonotype was detected ten times or more. V is TRBV29-1 and J is TRBJ2-1; D unclear. The V end was cut by 6 bases, the J end by 1 base, with 19 bases between. The germline CDR1 and CDR2 sequences are SQVTM and ANQGSEA. This CDR3 is built from 16 residues. In DNA, the CDR3 is TGCAGCGTAACCCTCGGTGGGCCCGATTCCTACAATGAGCAGTTCTTC. This translates into CSVTLGGPDSYNEQFF.

This clonotype showed up just a few times. V usage is TRBV5-1 and J usage is TRBJ2-3; tentatively, D is TRBD2 (6 bases). V lost 4 bases, J lost 2 bases, and 14 bases lay in between. The CDR3 contains 15 residues. Germline assignment: CDR1 SGHRS and CDR2 YFSETQ. The CDR3 reads CASSRDLIDTDTQYF. The CDR3 nucleotides are TGCGCCAGCAGCCGGGACTTAATAGACACAGATACGCAGTATTTT.

This clonotype has only a few counts. The CDR3 is CASSVARLYGYTF. The CDR3 DNA follows: TGTGCCAGCAGTGTGGCCAGGCTCTATGGCTACACCTTC. The chain recombines TRBV6-1 with TRBJ1-2, with D unclear. V was trimmed by 4 bases and J by 4 bases, leaving 10 bases between them. This CDR3 comprises 13 residues. Germline CDR1 MNHNS, CDR2 SASEGT.

This clonotype was seen only a few times. This chain uses TRBV15 with TRBJ2-5, with 7 positions matching TRBD2. The CDR3 totals 15 residues. Germline V gene data show CDR1 as LNHNV and CDR2 as YYDKDF (reference sequence). Trimming cost V 1 base and J 4 bases; bases outside gene matches: 6. CDR3 residues: CATSRGPGRGETQYF. The CDR3 bases are TGTGCCACCAGCAGAGGTCCAGGGAGGGGAGAGACCCAGTACTTC.

This clonotype has at least ten counts. V is TRBV7-8 and J is TRBJ1-1; weak D call: TRBD1 (5 bases). The germline CDR1 and CDR2 sequences are SGHVS and FQNEAQ. This CDR3 has 13 residues. Trimming left V 6 bases short and J 4 bases short, with 12 bases between. This CDR3 reads CASRARVSTEAFF. CDR3 in DNA: TGTGCCAGCAGGGCCAGGGTGAGCACTGAAGCTTTCTTT.